Shown below are 29 T cell receptor beta chains from a single sample sequenced in a study of CD8 T cells in Susac syndrome. An input of 0.5 to 1 ug of RNA was subjected to reverse transcription using random hexamers. TCRdb reprocessed the immunoSEQ multiplex PCR reads with MiXCR, giving one entry per CDR3 protein. Seen here are approximately 160,000 distinct CDR3 sequences, approximately 94% observed once, and the top ten hold approximately 0.12%. Sequencing was done on a sample of CD4+ T cells from PBMCs. These receptor sequences come from a human donor with Susac syndrome.

The chain carries TRBV24-1 and TRBJ2-5, with D unclear. This CDR3 is 13 amino acids long. Trimming cost V 0 bases and J 4 bases, with 5 bases left between them. Per the germline V gene, CDR1 is KGHDR and CDR2 is SFDVKD. The CDR3 bases are TGTGCCACCAGTGATTTGGCTAGAGAGACCCAGTACTTC. This sequence encodes CATSDLARETQYF.

The chain recombines TRBV24-1 with TRBJ2-3; D is perhaps TRBD1 (6 bases). This CDR3 has 16 residues. Trimming stripped 3 bases from V and 8 bases from J, with 20 bases between. The germline V gene has CDR1 KGHDR and CDR2 SFDVKD. CDR3 protein: CATSDQDSRSWPTQYF. As DNA, the CDR3 is TGTGCCACCAGTGATCAGGACAGTAGGTCATGGCCTACGCAGTATTTT.

The chain couples TRBV20-1 to TRBJ1-1; perhaps TRBD1 as D (5 bases). Germline V lookup: CDR1 DFQATT, CDR2 SNEGSKA (reference sequence). V shed 4 bases and J shed 4 bases, with 13 bases lying between them. The CDR3 is 13 residues long. The CDR3 nucleotides are TGCAGTGCTACCAGGGATGAGGGCACTGAAGCTTTCTTT. Translated: CSATRDEGTEAFF.

The chain uses TRBV6-6 and TRBJ2-1, with 9 bases aligning to TRBD2. This CDR3 region has 11 residues. V lost 11 bases and J lost 9; bases outside the gene matches: 5. CDR1 is MNHNY, CDR2 SVGAGI, per germline (reference sequence). This CDR3 reads CAAGGGVEQFF. Here the CDR3 DNA reads TGTGCCGCAGGCGGGGGGGTTGAGCAGTTCTTC.

The V and J genes are TRBV30 and TRBJ2-1, with TRBD1 as a possible D gene (6 bases). CDR1 is GTSNPN and CDR2 is SVGIG in the germline V gene (reference sequence). This CDR3 region has 14 residues. V lost 8 bases, J lost 0 bases, and 14 bases lay in between. The CDR3 DNA reads TGTGCCGGTCAAGGGGACACCTCCTACAATGAGCAGTTCTTC. Its translation is CAGQGDTSYNEQFF. The variable domain in full, completed from reference TRBV30 and TRBJ2-1, reads SQTIHQWPATLVQPVGSPLSLECTVEGTSNPNLYWYRQAAGRGLQLLFYSVGIGQISSEVPQNLSASRPQDRQFILSSKKLLLSDSGFYLCAGQGDTSYNEQFFGPGTRLTVL.

The chain joins TRBV6-6 to TRBJ2-5, with a weak D call TRBD1 (6 bases). Germline V lookup: CDR1 MNHNY, CDR2 SVGAGI (reference sequence). CDR3 length: 14 residues. Between the trimmed V and J ends, which lost 6 bases and 5 bases, there was a span of 16 bases. The CDR3 DNA reads as TGTGCCAGCAGACCCCAGGGGTTCGGGGAGACCCAGTACTTC. This sequence encodes CASRPQGFGETQYF.

The chain joins TRBV3-1 to TRBJ2-4; 12 bases fit TRBD2. With 8 bases clipped from V and 6 bases from J, the junction kept 8 bases outside the gene matches. Germline V lookup: CDR1 LGHDT, CDR2 YNNKEL (reference sequence). The CDR3 spans 15 residues. The CDR3: CASRLAGASGNIQYF. The CDR3 DNA is TGTGCCAGCCGACTAGCGGGAGCGTCGGGAAACATTCAGTACTTC.

The V and J genes are TRBV20-1 and TRBJ2-7, with D possibly matching TRBD2 (6 bases). The germline CDR1 and CDR2 sequences are DFQATT and SNEGSKA (reference sequence). V lost 6 bases to trimming and J lost 0 bases, with 24 bases between them. The CDR3 is 17 residues long. The DNA of the CDR3 is TGCAGTGCCATAGGCCCCCATATTGGCGGGATCTCCTACGAGCAGTACTTC. Translated: CSAIGPHIGGISYEQYF.

V is TRBV20-1 and J is TRBJ2-7; 10 nucleotides line up with TRBD1. The CDR3 length is 15 residues. Germline V gene data show CDR1 as DFQATT and CDR2 as SNEGSKA (reference sequence). V lost 2 bases, J lost 0 bases, and 4 bases stayed unmatched. CDR3 nucleotide sequence: TGCAGTGCTAGACCAGGGACAGGGGCCTCCTACGAGCAGTACTTC. It encodes CSARPGTGASYEQYF.

The J gene is TRBJ1-1, the V gene TRBV29-1; 8 bases map to TRBD1. J was trimmed by 7 bases and V by 5 bases; bases with no gene match: 6. The CDR3 is 12 residues long. Germline lookup yields CDR1 SQVTM and CDR2 ANQGSEA. As DNA, the CDR3 is TGCAGCGTTTACCGGGACAGGAGTGAAGCTTTCTTT. Translating gives CSVYRDRSEAFF. The complete variable domain, with remaining parts taken from reference TRBV29-1 and TRBJ1-1, reads SAVISQKPSRDICQRGTSLTIQCQVDSQVTMMFWYRQQPGQSLTLIATANQGSEATYESGFVIDKFPISRPNLTFSTLTVSNMSPEDSSIYLCSVYRDRSEAFFGQGTRLTVV.

The chain combines TRBV28 with TRBJ2-3, with D uncertain. The germline CDR1 and CDR2 sequences are MDHEN and SYDVKM. CDR3 length: 17 residues. V lost 4 bases and J lost 2, with 19 bases in between. The CDR3 nucleotides read TGTGCCAGCAGTTCGGCTGTAGGGCTACTAAACACAGATACGCAGTATTTT. Its protein is CASSSAVGLLNTDTQYF.

The chain recombines TRBV3-1 with TRBJ2-5; 8 nucleotides agree with TRBD1. CDR1 is LGHDT and CDR2 is YNNKEL in the germline V gene (reference sequence). The V segment lost 4 bases and the J segment 5 bases; nucleotides outside the gene matches: 12. The CDR3 is 16 residues long. The CDR3 is CASSPRTGTEGETQYF. CDR3 DNA sequence: TGTGCCAGCAGCCCCCGGACAGGGACGGAGGGGGAGACCCAGTACTTC.

The chain combines TRBV5-6 with TRBJ1-6; no firm D call. CDR1 and CDR2 from the germline V gene are SGHDT and YYEEEE. The V end was cut by 1 base, the J end by 10 bases, with 15 bases between. The CDR3 contains 15 residues. The CDR3 nucleotides read TGTGCCAGCAGCTTGACGAGGGTGGTACAATCACCCCTCCACTTT. The encoded protein is CASSLTRVVQSPLHF.

The chain recombines TRBV20-1 with TRBJ2-1; 13 bases agree with TRBD2. V gave up 7 bases and J gave up 6 bases; unmatched junction bases: 3. The CDR3 is 13 amino acids. The V gene's germline CDR1 is DFQATT and CDR2 SNEGSKA (reference sequence). The CDR3, as DNA: TGCAGTGTACTAGCGGGAGGGATCAATGAGCAGTTCTTC. Translated: CSVLAGGINEQFF.

The J gene is TRBJ2-7, the V gene TRBV9, with 8 nucleotides matching TRBD1. V was pared by 4 bases and J by 3 bases, with 12 bases of the junction left unmatched. The CDR3 consists of 16 residues. In germline, CDR1 is SGDLS, CDR2 YYNGEE. The DNA for the CDR3 is TGTGCCAGCAGCCCCAGGAGGGACAGGTCTTTCTACGAGCAGTACTTC. Translating gives CASSPRRDRSFYEQYF. Based on the CDR3 plus reference TRBV9 and TRBJ2-7, the full variable domain is DSGVTQTPKHLITATGQRVTLRCSPRSGDLSVYWYQQSLDQGLQFLIQYYNGEERAKGNILERFSAQQFPDLHSELNLSSLELGDSALYFCASSPRRDRSFYEQYFGPGTRLTVT.

The CDR3 loop is CASSSGLEEETQYF. The CDR3 DNA sequence: TGTGCCAGCAGCTCGGGACTAGAGGAAGAGACCCAGTACTTC. The V gene is TRBV7-6, the J gene TRBJ2-5, with 8 bases fitting TRBD2. The CDR3 is made up of 14 amino acids. V shed 4 bases, J shed 3 bases, and the junction held 4 bases outside the gene matches. CDR1 and CDR2 (germline): SGHVS, FNYEAQ.

This chain links TRBV20-1 with TRBJ1-2; D gene unclear. Deletions cut 6 bases from V and 4 bases from J, with 15 bases between. Germline-derived CDR1 and CDR2 are DFQATT and SNEGSKA (reference sequence). The CDR3 spans 13 residues. CDR3 nucleotides: TGCAGTGCGACCCTTGAGGGCACCTATGGCTACACCTTC. Translating it yields CSATLEGTYGYTF.

The V call is TRBV5-1, the J call TRBJ2-1; weak D call: TRBD1 (6 bases). The CDR3 loop spans 14 amino acids. Trimming took off 6 bases at V and 6 bases at J, with 16 bases between the two ends. CDR1 is SGHRS and CDR2 is YFSETQ in the germline V gene. The CDR3: CASTPGTIRNEQFF. The CDR3, as DNA: TGCGCCAGCACTCCCGGGACAATTCGCAATGAGCAGTTCTTC.

The chain joins TRBV4-3 to TRBJ2-3; 12 positions agree with TRBD2. Unmatched junction bases numbered 20, after V lost 0 bases and J lost 7 bases. Germline CDR1 reads LGHNA; CDR2 reads YSLEER. CDR3 size: 21 residues. CDR3 bases: TGCGCCAGCAGCCAAGATCCCCTGACAGGGGGAGGACTAGCGGGAATCTATACGCAGTATTTT. It translates to CASSQDPLTGGGLAGIYTQYF.

The count of this clonotype is one. The chain carries TRBV7-9 and TRBJ2-6; unclear D gene. The germline CDR1 and CDR2 sequences are SEHNR and FQNEAQ (reference sequence). The CDR3 extends over 14 amino acids. V lost 0 bases to trimming and J lost 2 bases, with 2 bases between them. CDR3 residues: CASSLATGANVLTF. DNA for the CDR3: TGTGCCAGCAGCTTAGCGACTGGGGCCAACGTCCTGACTTTC.

V usage is TRBV5-6 and J usage is TRBJ2-1, with TRBD2 matching over 16 bases. The CDR3 loop spans 17 amino acids. Germline trimming cut 4 bases from V and 7 bases from J; bases unmatched to any gene: 8. Looked up from germline, CDR1 is SGHDT and CDR2 is YYEEEE. The DNA of the CDR3 is TGTGCCAGCAGCACCCGTCCGGGACTAGCGGGAGGGAATGAGCAGTTCTTC. Translation gives CASSTRPGLAGGNEQFF.

The rearrangement links TRBV5-1 to TRBJ2-5; D ambiguous. There are 15 residues in the CDR3. V shed 1 base and J shed 1 base, with 11 bases lying between them. In germline, CDR1 is SGHRS, CDR2 YFSETQ. The CDR3 reads CASSLSQVTQETQYF. CDR3 sequence (DNA): TGCGCCAGCAGCTTGAGCCAGGTTACCCAAGAGACCCAGTACTTC.

Turning to this clonotype: Mismatch with germline at one junction end may stem from a read error. J is TRBJ2-3 and V is TRBV7-7; maybe TRBD2 (6 bases). Germline lookup yields CDR1 SSHAT and CDR2 FNYEAQ (reference sequence). The CDR3 contains 13 residues. In DNA form, the CDR3 reads TGTGCTAGCAGCTTAGCGGAGGCAGATACGCAGTATTTT. This sequence encodes CASSLAEADTQYF.

This clonotype appeared a single time. The V gene is TRBV23-1, the J gene TRBJ1-6; no clear D gene. TRBV23-1 is identified as an open reading frame with a role that is uncertain. CDR3 size: 14 residues. V lost 3 bases and J 9 bases, leaving 12 bases between the germline ends. DNA of the CDR3: TGCGCCAGCAGTCACCCGGGGTGGGGTTCACCCCTCCACTTT. It encodes CASSHPGWGSPLHF.

The gene calls are TRBV20-1 and TRBJ1-1; possibly TRBD1 for D (5 bases). Germline V gene lookup returns CDR1 DFQATT and CDR2 SNEGSKA (reference sequence). This CDR3 has 16 amino acids. Trimming removed 1 base at V and 1 base at J, with 16 bases between. CDR3 sequence (DNA): TGCAGTGCTAGAGCTCCACTTACAGGCGAGAACACTGAAGCTTTCTTT. This encodes CSARAPLTGENTEAFF.

The gene calls are TRBV30 and TRBJ2-6; D is unclear. This CDR3 region has 14 residues. The ends were cut back, 3 bases at V and 2 bases at J, with 8 bases in the middle. The germline gives CDR1 GTSNPN, CDR2 SVGIG (reference sequence). The CDR3 spells CAWSELTGANVLTF. In nucleotides, the CDR3 is TGTGCCTGGAGCGAGTTAACTGGGGCCAACGTCCTGACTTTC.

The count of this clonotype is one. The chain links TRBV30 to TRBJ2-5; D is unresolved. V lost 5 bases and J 4 bases, leaving 8 bases between the germline ends. This CDR3 comprises 11 residues. The germline CDR1 and CDR2 sequences are GTSNPN and SVGIG (reference sequence). The CDR3 DNA is TGTGCCTGGCGAGTACGAGAGACCCAGTACTTC. It yields the protein CAWRVRETQYF.

The chain employs TRBV5-4 and TRBJ2-5; TRBD1 agrees at 9 bases. V gave up 0 bases and J gave up 5 bases; unmatched junction bases: 5. Germline CDR1 reads SGHNT; CDR2 reads YYREEE (reference sequence). The CDR3 loop spans 15 amino acids. The CDR3 spells CASSLDGTGMETQYF. The CDR3 DNA is TGTGCCAGCAGCTTGGACGGGACAGGGATGGAGACCCAGTACTTC.

The CDR3 here is CASSGVSLLSSGNTIYF. CDR3 coding DNA: TGTGCCAGCAGCGGGGTTTCCCTCCTGAGCTCTGGAAACACCATATATTTT. The rearrangement uses TRBV5-6 and TRBJ1-3; no clear D. Germline V gene lookup returns CDR1 SGHDT and CDR2 YYEEEE. This CDR3 region has 17 residues. Trimming pared 4 bases from V and 0 bases from J, leaving 17 bases between.